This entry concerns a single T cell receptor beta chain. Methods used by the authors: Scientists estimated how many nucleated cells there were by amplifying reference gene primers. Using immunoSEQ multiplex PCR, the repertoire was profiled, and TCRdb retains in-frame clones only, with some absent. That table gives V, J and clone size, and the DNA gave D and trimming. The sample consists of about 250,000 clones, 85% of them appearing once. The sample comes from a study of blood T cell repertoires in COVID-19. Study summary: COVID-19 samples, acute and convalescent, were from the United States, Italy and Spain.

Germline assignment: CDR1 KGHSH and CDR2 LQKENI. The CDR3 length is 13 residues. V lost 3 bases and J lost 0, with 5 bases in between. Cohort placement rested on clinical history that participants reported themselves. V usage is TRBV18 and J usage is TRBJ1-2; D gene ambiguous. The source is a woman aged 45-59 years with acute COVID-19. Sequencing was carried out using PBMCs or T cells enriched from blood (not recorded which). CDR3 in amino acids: CASSPGANYGYTF. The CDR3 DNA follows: TGTGCCAGCTCACCGGGAGCTAACTATGGCTACACCTTC.